The rows below give T cell receptor beta chains drawn from one sample of a study of T cells expressing NK-cell markers. TCRdb processed the 5' RACE reads again and assigns one entry to each CDR3 protein, with no DNA. In all, the sample yields 550,000 to 600,000 distinct CDR3 sequences. Sample: blood T cells: a sorted CD56 or NKG2C T cell subset, CD4+ or CD8+ T cells, or bulk PBMC T cells (not recorded which). The source of these receptors is a man aged 18 to 29 in good health. CDR3s include the opening cysteine and the closing phenylalanine or tryptophan.

j_call v_call cdr3_aa
TRBJ1-4 TRBV12-3/TRBV12-4 CASTPREGAGEKLFF
TRBJ2-1 TRBV28 CASSYRGLSYNEQFF
TRBJ2-6 TRBV28 CASTSVWSGANVLTF
TRBJ2-3 TRBV20-1 CSGGGTSETTDTQYF
TRBJ1-5 TRBV5-8 CASSLRGGDSNQPQHF
TRBJ1-5 TRBV10-3 CAIKRDRGHLYTKRNQPQHF
TRBJ2-1 TRBV6-2/TRBV6-3 CASSIISGTSVYNEQFF
TRBJ1-2 TRBV11-2 CASSLGGTAVYGYTF
TRBJ2-3 TRBV12-3/TRBV12-4 CASSLMTGGADTQYF
TRBJ1-6 TRBV12-3/TRBV12-4 CASSWTNGPHNSPLHF
TRBJ1-2 TRBV29-1 CSAVGGTGGNSEYGYTF
TRBJ1-3 TRBV5-5 CASSRGQDPGNTIYF
TRBJ2-7 TRBV20-1 CSALEMVDEQYF
TRBJ2-1 TRBV7-9 CASSHERSSYNEQFF
TRBJ2-5 TRBV28 CASSKMTGLETQYF
TRBJ2-3 TRBV9 CASSALEGGRTDTQYF
TRBJ2-2 TRBV11-3 CASSLDPVAGELFF
TRBJ2-7 TRBV6-2/TRBV6-3 CASSYSRVSHSYEQYF
TRBJ2-1 TRBV6-1 CASSPGYSYNEQFF
TRBJ2-1 TRBV10-3 CAISEPTSGKGRSYNEQFF
TRBJ2-1 TRBV11-3 CASSSIDRTGPQFF
TRBJ1-6 TRBV10-3 CAISDSGVGNSPLHF